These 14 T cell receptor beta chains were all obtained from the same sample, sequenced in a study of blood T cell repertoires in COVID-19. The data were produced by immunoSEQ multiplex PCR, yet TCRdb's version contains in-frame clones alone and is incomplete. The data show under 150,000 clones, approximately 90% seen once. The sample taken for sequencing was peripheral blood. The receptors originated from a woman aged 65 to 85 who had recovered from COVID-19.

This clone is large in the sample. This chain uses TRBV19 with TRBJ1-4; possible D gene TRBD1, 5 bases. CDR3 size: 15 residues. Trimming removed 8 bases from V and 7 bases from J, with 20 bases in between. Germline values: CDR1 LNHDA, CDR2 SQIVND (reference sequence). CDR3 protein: CASRPGHNRGEKLFF. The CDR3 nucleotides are TGTGCCAGTCGGCCCGGACACAACCGAGGTGAAAAACTGTTTTTT.

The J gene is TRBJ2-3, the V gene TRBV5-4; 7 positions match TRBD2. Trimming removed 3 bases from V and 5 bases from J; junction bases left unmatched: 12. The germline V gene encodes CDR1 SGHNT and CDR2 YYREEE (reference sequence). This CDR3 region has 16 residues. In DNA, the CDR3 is TGTGCCAGCAGCTCCCAACTAGCGCCTTTTGGAGATACGCAGTATTTT. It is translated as CASSSQLAPFGDTQYF.

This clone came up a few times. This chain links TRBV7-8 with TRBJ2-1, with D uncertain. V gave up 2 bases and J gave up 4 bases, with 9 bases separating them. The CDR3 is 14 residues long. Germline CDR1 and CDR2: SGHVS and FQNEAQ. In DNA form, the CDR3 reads TGTGCCAGCAGCTTAATACAGCTTTACAATGAGCAGTTCTTC. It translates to CASSLIQLYNEQFF.

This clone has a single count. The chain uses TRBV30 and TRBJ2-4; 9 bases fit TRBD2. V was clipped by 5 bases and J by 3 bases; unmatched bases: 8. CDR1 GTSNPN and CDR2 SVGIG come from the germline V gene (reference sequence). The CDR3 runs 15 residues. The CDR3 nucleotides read TGTGCCTGGCGGGGCGGGGGGGCAGGCAAAAACATTCAGTACTTC. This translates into CAWRGGGAGKNIQYF.

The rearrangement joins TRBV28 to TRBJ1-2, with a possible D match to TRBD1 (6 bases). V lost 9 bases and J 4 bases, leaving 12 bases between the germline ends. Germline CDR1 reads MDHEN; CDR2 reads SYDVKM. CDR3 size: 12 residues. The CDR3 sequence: CASSLDSYGYTF. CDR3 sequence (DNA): TGTGCCAGTTCCTTGGACAGCTATGGCTACACCTTC.

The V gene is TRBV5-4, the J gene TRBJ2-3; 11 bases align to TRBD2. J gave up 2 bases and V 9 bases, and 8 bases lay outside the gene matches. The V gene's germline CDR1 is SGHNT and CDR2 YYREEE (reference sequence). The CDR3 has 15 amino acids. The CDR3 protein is CATTLAGGFTDTQYF. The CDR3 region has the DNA TGTGCCACCACCTTAGCGGGAGGGTTCACAGATACGCAGTATTTT.

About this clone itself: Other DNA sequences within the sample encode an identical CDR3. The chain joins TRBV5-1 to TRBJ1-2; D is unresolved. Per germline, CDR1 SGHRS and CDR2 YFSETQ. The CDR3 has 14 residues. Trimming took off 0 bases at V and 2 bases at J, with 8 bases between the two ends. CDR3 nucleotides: TGCGCCAGCAGCTTGGCCGGCGGCAACTATGGCTACACCTTC. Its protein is CASSLAGGNYGYTF.

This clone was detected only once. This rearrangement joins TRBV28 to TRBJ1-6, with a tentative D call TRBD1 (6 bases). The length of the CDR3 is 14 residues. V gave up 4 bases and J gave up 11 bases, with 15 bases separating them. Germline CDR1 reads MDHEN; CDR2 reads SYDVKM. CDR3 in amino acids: CASSSGAGGTPLHF. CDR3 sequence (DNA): TGTGCCAGCAGTTCAGGGGCCGGGGGGACACCCCTCCACTTT. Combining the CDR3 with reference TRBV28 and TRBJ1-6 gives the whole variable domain DVKVTQSSRYLVKRTGEKVFLECVQDMDHENMFWYRQDPGLGLRLIYFSYDVKMKEKGDIPEGYSVSREKKERFSLILESASTNQTSMYLCASSSGAGGTPLHFGNGTRLTVT.

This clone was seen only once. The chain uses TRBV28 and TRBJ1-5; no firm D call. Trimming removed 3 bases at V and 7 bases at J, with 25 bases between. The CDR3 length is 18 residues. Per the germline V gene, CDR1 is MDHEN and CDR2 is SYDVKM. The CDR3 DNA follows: TGTGCCAGCAGTTTGAGGTTGAGGCAGCTCACGGAAACGCAGCCCCAGCATTTT. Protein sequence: CASSLRLRQLTETQPQHF.

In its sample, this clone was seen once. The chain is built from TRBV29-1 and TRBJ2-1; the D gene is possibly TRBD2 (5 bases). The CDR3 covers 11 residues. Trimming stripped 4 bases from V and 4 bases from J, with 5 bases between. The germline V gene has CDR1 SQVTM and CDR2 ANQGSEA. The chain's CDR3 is CSVAGYNEQFF. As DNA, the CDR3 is TGCAGCGTTGCGGGATACAATGAGCAGTTCTTC.

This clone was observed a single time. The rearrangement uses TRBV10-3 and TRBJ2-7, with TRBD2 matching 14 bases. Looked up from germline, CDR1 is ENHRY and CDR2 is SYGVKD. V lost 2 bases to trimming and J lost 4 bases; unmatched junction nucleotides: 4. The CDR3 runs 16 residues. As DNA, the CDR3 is TGTGCCATCAGTGAGCCCGGGACTAGCGGGAGTTACGAGCAGTACTTC. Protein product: CAISEPGTSGSYEQYF.

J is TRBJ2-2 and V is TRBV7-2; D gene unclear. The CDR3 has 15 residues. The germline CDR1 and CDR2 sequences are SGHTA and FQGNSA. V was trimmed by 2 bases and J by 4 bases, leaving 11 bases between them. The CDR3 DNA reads TGTGCCAGCAGCTTATGGAATTCGGGCACCGGGGAGCTGTTTTTT. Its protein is CASSLWNSGTGELFF.

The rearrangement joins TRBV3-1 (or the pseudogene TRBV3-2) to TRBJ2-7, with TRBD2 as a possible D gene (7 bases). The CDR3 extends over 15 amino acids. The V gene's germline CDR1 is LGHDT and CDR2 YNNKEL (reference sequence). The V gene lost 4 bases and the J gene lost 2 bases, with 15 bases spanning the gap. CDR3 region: CASSLAGGGAYEQYF. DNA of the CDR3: TGTGCCAGCAGCCTAGCTGGGGGGGGCGCCTACGAGCAGTACTTC.

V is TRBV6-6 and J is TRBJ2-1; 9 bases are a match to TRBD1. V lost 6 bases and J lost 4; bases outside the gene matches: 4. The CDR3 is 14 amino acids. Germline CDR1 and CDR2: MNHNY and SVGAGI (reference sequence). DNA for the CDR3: TGTGCCAGCAGCCCCGGGACAGGGTACAATGAGCAGTTCTTC. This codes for CASSPGTGYNEQFF.